In this sample, the clone carrying this T cell receptor beta chain turned up a few times. This record comes from a study of memory CD8 T cells in hepatitis C reinfection. Background on the study: Two donors resolved primary infection, then developed chronic reinfection.

The data were produced by immunoSEQ multiplex PCR, yet TCRdb's version contains in-frame clones alone and is incomplete. The sample consists of tens of thousands of clones, 89% of them appearing once. Noted time point: pre-reinfection, 55 to 20 weeks before reinfection detection. TCR sequencing was done directly ex vivo on sorted cells, without expansion in vitro. A couple of donors provided sorted CD3+ CD8+ CD45RO- naive CD8 T cells at all three reinfection time points. This CDR3 is 15 amino acids long. From germline, CDR1 is MNHEY and CDR2 SMNVEV (reference sequence). V trimming: 5 bases; J trimming: 1 base; junction bases outside the gene matches: 6.

This TCR derives from a man younger than 35 with hepatitis C virus infection. Sequencing was done on a sample of naive CD8+ T cells sorted from blood. This chain links TRBV27 with TRBJ2-3, with 7 nucleotides matching TRBD1. The CDR3 DNA reads as TGTGCCAGCAGTCCCCTCGGGACAGGCACAGATACGCAGTATTTT. Translating it yields CASSPLGTGTDTQYF.